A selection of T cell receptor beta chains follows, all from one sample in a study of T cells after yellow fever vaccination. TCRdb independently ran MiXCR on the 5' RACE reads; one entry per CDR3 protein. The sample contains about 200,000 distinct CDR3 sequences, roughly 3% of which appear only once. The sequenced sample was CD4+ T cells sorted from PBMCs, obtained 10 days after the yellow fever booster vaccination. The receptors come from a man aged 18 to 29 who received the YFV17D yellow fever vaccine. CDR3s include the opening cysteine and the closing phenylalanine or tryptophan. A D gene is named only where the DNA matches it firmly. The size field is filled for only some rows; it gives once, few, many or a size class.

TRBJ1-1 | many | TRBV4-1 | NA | TGCGCCAGCAGCCAAGATAGGAGCCCGCAGGTTGGCACTGAAGCTTTCTTT | CASSQDRSPQVGTEAFF
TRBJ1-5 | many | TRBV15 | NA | TGTGCCACCAGCAGAGGACGGGGGATGAGCAATCAGCCCCAGCATTTT | CATSRGRGMSNQPQHF
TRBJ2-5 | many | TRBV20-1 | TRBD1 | TGCAGTGCCACTGACAGGGGGTATTCGAGAGAGACCCAGTACTTC | CSATDRGYSRETQYF
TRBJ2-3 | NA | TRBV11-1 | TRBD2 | TGTGCCAGCAGCCGTGGACTAGCGGGGGGGCCCACAGATACGCAGTATTTT | CASSRGLAGGPTDTQYF
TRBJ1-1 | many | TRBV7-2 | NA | TGTGCCACGGGGGCTGAAGCTTTCTTT | CATGAEAFF
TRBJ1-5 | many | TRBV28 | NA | TGTGCCAGCAGTTTTGCTAGCAATCAGCCCCAGCATTTT | CASSFASNQPQHF
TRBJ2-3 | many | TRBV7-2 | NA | TGTGCCAGCAGCTTAAAGTTGGCGCAGTATTTT | CASSLKLAQYF
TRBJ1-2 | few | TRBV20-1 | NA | TGCAGTGCTAGAGGGCCCTTCAACTATGGCTACACCTTC | CSARGPFNYGYTF
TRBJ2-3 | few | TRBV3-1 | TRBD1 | TGTGCCAGCAGCCATGGCAGACAGGGTACGCAGTATTTT | CASSHGRQGTQYF
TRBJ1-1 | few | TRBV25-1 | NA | TGTGCCAGCAGTGAATTTTGGGGCGCCGGCACTGAAGCTTTCTTT | CASSEFWGAGTEAFF
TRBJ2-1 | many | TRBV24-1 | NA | TGTGCCACCAGTGATCGTCTCGGGGGCTACAATGAGCAGTTCTTC | CATSDRLGGYNEQFF
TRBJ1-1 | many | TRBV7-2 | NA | TGTGCCAGCAGCTTAGATCGGGGCACTGAAGCTTTCTTT | CASSLDRGTEAFF
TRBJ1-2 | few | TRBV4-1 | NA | TGCGCCAGCAGCCCAGAACAGAACTATGGCTACACCTTC | CASSPEQNYGYTF
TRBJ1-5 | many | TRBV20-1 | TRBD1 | TGCAGTGCGAAGAATGGCGGGACAGGAAATCAGCCCCAGCATTTT | CSAKNGGTGNQPQHF
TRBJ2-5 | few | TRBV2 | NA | TGTGCCAGCAGTGTTTGGGCGACTGAGACCCAGTACTTC | CASSVWATETQYF
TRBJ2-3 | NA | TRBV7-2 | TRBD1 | TGTGCCAGCAGCTGGGACAGATTCACAGATACGCAGTATTTT | CASSWDRFTDTQYF
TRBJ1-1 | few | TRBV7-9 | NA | TGTGCCAGCAGCTTAGCGCTAAGGGGGAGGGCTTTCTTT | CASSLALRGRAFF
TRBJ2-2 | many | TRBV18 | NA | TGTGCCAGCTCACCAAACACTGTAACCGGGGAGCTGTTTTTT | CASSPNTVTGELFF
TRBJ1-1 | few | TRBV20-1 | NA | TGCAGTGCTAGGCCGAGCAGGGACACTGAAGCTTTCTTT | CSARPSRDTEAFF
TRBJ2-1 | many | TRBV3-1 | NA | TGTGCCAGCAGCCAAGTCCGGGCTAGGAATGAGCAGTTCTTC | CASSQVRARNEQFF
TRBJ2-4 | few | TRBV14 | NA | TGTGCCAGCAGCCAAGTCCTCGGAAACATTCAGTACTTC | CASSQVLGNIQYF
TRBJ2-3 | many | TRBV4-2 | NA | TGTGCCAGCAGCCAAGAAGGAGCGCCAAGCACAGATACGCAGTATTTT | CASSQEGAPSTDTQYF
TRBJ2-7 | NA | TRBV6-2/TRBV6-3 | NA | TGTGCCAGCAGTTACCGAGAATACGAGCAGTACTTC | CASSYREYEQYF
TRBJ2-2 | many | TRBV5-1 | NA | TGCGCCAGCAGCTTTGGTGGGGCCGGGGAGCTGTTTTTT | CASSFGGAGELFF
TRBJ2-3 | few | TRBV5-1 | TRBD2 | TGCGCCAGCAGCTTGGGAAGCGGGGTCACAGATACGCAGTATTTT | CASSLGSGVTDTQYF
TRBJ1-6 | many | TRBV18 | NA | TGTGCCAGCTCTAGGGCAGGGGCACAATCACCCCTCCACTTT | CASSRAGAQSPLHF
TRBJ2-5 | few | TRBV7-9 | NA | TGTGCCAGCAGCTCACGGACTCGAGGCCAAGAGACCCAGTACTTC | CASSSRTRGQETQYF
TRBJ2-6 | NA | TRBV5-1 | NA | TGCGCCAGCACAGGAGGGGCCAACGTCCTGACTTTC | CASTGGANVLTF
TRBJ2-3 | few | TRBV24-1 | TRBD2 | TGTGCCACCAGTGACCCCGGGGGGTTCCCAGATACGCAGTATTTT | CATSDPGGFPDTQYF
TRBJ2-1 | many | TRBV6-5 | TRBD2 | TGTGCCAGCAGGACCGGGGGACTAGACTACAATGAGCAGTTCTTC | CASRTGGLDYNEQFF
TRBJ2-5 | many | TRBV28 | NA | TGTGCCACCTCACCTCGGGTGGACGAGACCCAGTACTTC | CATSPRVDETQYF
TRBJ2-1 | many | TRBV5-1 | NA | TGCGCCAGCAGCGTAGGGGACAACGGGGGGCACAATGAGCAGTTCTTC | CASSVGDNGGHNEQFF
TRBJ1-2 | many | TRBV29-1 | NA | TGCAGCGTTGATTCCTTTCAAGGTCTTTACTATGGCTACACCTTC | CSVDSFQGLYYGYTF
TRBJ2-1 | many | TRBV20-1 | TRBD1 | TGCAGTGAGGGACAGGGGGCGCGGAATGAGCAGTTCTTC | CSEGQGARNEQFF
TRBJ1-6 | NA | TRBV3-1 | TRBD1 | TGTGCCAGCAGCTCAGCGGACAGGGGACGCTCACCCCTCCACTTT | CASSSADRGRSPLHF
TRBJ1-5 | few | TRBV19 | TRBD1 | TGTGCCAGTAGTCTCGGGACAGGGGGCGAGCCCCAGCATTTT | CASSLGTGGEPQHF
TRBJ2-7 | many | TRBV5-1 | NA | TGCGCCAGCAAACCGGGACCCCCCTCCTACGAGCAGTACTTC | CASKPGPPSYEQYF
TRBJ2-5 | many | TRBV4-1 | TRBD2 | TGCGCCAGCAGCCAAGAATGGACTAGCGGGGGTCAAGAGACCCAGTACTTC | CASSQEWTSGGQETQYF
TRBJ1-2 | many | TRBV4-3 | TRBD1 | TGCGCCAGCAGCCAAGACGGGACAGGGGTCTATGGCTACACCTTC | CASSQDGTGVYGYTF
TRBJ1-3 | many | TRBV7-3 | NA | TGTGCCAGCAGTCAAGGGATCTCTGGAAACACCATATATTTT | CASSQGISGNTIYF
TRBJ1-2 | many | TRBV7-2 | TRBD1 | TGTGCCAGCAGCTTAGCTTACAGGGGCAATAACTATGGCTACACCTTC | CASSLAYRGNNYGYTF
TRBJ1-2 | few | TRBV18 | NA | TGTGCCAGCTCACCACCCTGGGAGACCTATGGCTACACCTTC | CASSPPWETYGYTF
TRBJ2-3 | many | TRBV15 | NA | TGTGCCACCAGCAGCGATGTTCAGGGGGGGGATACGCAGTATTTT | CATSSDVQGGDTQYF
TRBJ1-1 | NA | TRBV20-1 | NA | TGCAGTGCTAGAGTACCCTGGGGAACTGAAGCTTTCTTT | CSARVPWGTEAFF
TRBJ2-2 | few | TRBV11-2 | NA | TGTGCCAGCAGCCGCGGCAGGTCGAACACCGGGGAGCTGTTTTTT | CASSRGRSNTGELFF
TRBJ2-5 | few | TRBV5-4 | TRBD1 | TGTGCCAGCAGCTTGGGTGGACAGGGAAGTTGGGAGACCCAGTACTTC | CASSLGGQGSWETQYF
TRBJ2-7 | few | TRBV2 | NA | TGTGCCAGCACCGACCCCCGGGGGGCAGGCGAGCAGTACTTC | CASTDPRGAGEQYF
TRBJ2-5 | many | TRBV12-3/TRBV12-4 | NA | TGTGCCAGCAGTCCCTTATCAGGAGAGACCCAGTACTTC | CASSPLSGETQYF
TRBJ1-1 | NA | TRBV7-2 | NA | TGTGCCAGCACCCACCCCGGGGCGAACACTGAAGCTTTCTTT | CASTHPGANTEAFF
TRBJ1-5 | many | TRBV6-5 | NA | TGTGCCAGCAGCGAAGGGACCGGGGCCCAGCCCCAGCATTTT | CASSEGTGAQPQHF
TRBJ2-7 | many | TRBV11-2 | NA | TGTGCCAGCAGCTTAGCGGGCATGAACTACGAGCAGTACTTC | CASSLAGMNYEQYF
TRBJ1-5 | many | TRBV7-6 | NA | TGTGCCAGCAGCATCGATAGCAATCAGCCCCAGCATTTT | CASSIDSNQPQHF